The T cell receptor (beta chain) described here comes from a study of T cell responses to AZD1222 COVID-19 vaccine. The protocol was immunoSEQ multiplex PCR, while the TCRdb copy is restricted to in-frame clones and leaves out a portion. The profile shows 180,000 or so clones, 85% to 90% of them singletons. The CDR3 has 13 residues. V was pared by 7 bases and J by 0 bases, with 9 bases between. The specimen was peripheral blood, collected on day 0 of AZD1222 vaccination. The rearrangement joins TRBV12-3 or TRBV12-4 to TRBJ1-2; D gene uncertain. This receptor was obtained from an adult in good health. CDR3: CASTPSTNYGYTF. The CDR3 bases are TGTGCCAGCACCCCTAGTACTAACTATGGCTACACCTTC.